The rows below give T cell receptor beta chains drawn from one sample of a study of cytomegalovirus exposure and HLA in healthy donors. Clones were read by immunoSEQ multiplex PCR, and TCRdb kept only the in-frame ones, dropping some. The profile shows around 180,000 clones, roughly 84% of them singletons. Sequencing used PBMCs. Source of these receptors: a young man in good health and CMV-seropositive. Both conserved end residues are part of each CDR3.

v_call	cdr3_aa
TRBV4-3	CASSQPDRRDGYTF
TRBV4-2	CASSRSSDYEQYF
TRBV6-4	CASDLESYNEQFF
TRBV6-1	CASSVETLASGNTIYF
TRBV7-6	CASSLGVAGGPGGEQFF
TRBV27	CASSSWTGGTDTQYF
TRBV25-1	CASSEARGVNTEAFF
TRBV15	CATSRARGYEQYF
TRBV19	CATAGGSGPQETQYF
TRBV7-2	CASSLAPRGNSQYF
TRBV28	CASSLSGGEKLFF